Each of the 21 T cell receptor beta chains below was sequenced from the same sample in a study of metastatic and nonmetastatic thyroid tumors. TCRdb reanalyzed the PCR reads via MiXCR. The sample has some 40,000 clones; approximately 17% are singletons. Until they underwent thyroid surgery, no patient had received any treatment. Sequenced input: tumor tissue. The source of these receptors is a female donor with papillary thyroid cancer or a benign thyroid nodule (not recorded which). Some clones in this sample may be carry-over from other donors' samples.

This clone was observed at least ten times. This sequence joins TRBV5-8 and TRBJ1-2; D is ambiguous. V shed 6 bases and J shed 6 bases, with 18 bases lying between them. The V gene's germline CDR1 is SGHTS and CDR2 YDEGEE. The CDR3 has 14 residues. CDR3 in amino acids: CASTLSRVPDGYTF. The CDR3 coding sequence is TGTGCCAGCACCCTAAGTAGGGTTCCGGATGGCTACACCTTC.

V gene TRBV15 combines with J gene TRBJ2-1; tentative D call: TRBD2 (6 bases). V lost 2 bases, J lost 6 bases, and 14 bases lay in between. The CDR3 loop spans 15 amino acids. The germline CDR1 and CDR2 sequences are LNHNV and YYDKDF (reference sequence). The CDR3 nucleotides are TGTGCCACCAGCAGATTAAAGGGACTGAGCAATGAGCAGTTCTTC. Translation: CATSRLKGLSNEQFF.

In its sample, this clone was seen many times. This chain joins TRBV7-3 and TRBJ2-7; a weak D match, TRBD2 (5 bases). Trimming took 1 base from V and 6 from J, leaving 10 bases between them. The V gene's germline CDR1 is SGHTA and CDR2 FQGTGA. The CDR3 is 13 residues long. The CDR3 is CASSLSQEAEQYF. The DNA for the CDR3 is TGTGCCAGCAGCTTAAGTCAGGAGGCCGAGCAGTACTTC. Looking up the rest from reference TRBV7-3 and TRBJ2-7 gives the full variable domain: GAGVSQTPSNKVTEKGKYVELRCDPISGHTALYWYRQSLGQGPEFLIYFQGTGAADDSGLPNDRFFAVRPEGSVSTLKIQRTERGDSAVYLCASSLSQEAEQYFGPGTRLTVT.

The CDR3 region is CASSWTGGFYNEQFF. As DNA, the CDR3 is TGCGCCAGCAGCTGGACAGGGGGCTTCTACAATGAGCAGTTCTTC. This chain joins TRBV5-1 and TRBJ2-1, with 11 nucleotides matching TRBD1. V gave up 3 bases and J gave up 3 bases; unmatched junction bases: 2. Germline loops: CDR1 SGHRS, CDR2 YFSETQ. The CDR3 is made up of 15 amino acids.

This clone is termed medium-sized. The chain is built from TRBV7-2 and TRBJ2-7, with 13 bases lining up with TRBD2. Unmatched junction bases numbered 16, after V lost 5 bases and J lost 9 bases. Germline values: CDR1 SGHTA, CDR2 FQGNSA. The CDR3 is 17 amino acids. CDR3 in amino acids: CASSPQTTSGGAVRQYF. The CDR3 DNA reads TGTGCCAGCAGCCCCCAGACAACTAGCGGGGGGGCCGTAAGGCAGTACTTC.

The rearrangement links TRBV12-3 or TRBV12-4 to TRBJ2-2; D is perhaps TRBD2 (5 bases). The CDR3 sequence is 17 residues long. V lost 6 bases and J 2 bases, leaving 19 bases between the germline ends. CDR3 amino acids: CASRTGSGKLNTGELFF. CDR3 coding DNA: TGTGCCAGCAGGACCGGTTCCGGGAAACTAAACACCGGGGAGCTGTTTTTT.

This clone was counted at least ten times. The CDR3 DNA is TGTGCCAGCAGTCTAGGGACAGGGAGATCCTACGAGCAGTACTTC. The encoded protein is CASSLGTGRSYEQYF. The V call is TRBV27, the J call TRBJ2-7; 9 positions match TRBD1. The CDR3 sequence is 15 residues long. The germline gives CDR1 MNHEY, CDR2 SMNVEV (reference sequence). V was pared by 5 bases and J by 1 base, with 6 bases of the junction left unmatched.

This clone was seen ten or more times. This sample includes further DNA sequences coding for the same CDR3. The V call is TRBV29-1, the J call TRBJ2-1, with 7 bases fitting TRBD1. Germline CDR1 reads SQVTM; CDR2 reads ANQGSEA. The J segment lost 6 bases and the V segment lost 6 bases, leaving 2 bases of the junction unmatched. This CDR3 is 11 amino acids long. The CDR3 reads CSVQGINEQFF. Written as DNA, the CDR3 is TGCAGCGTACAGGGGATCAATGAGCAGTTCTTC.

Turning to this clone: A single base separates this from a much larger clone, so it may be a read error. This specimen includes other DNA sequences encoding the same CDR3. V gene TRBV7-2 combines with J gene TRBJ2-7; D is perhaps TRBD2 (5 bases). Per germline, CDR1 SGHTA and CDR2 FQGNSA. The CDR3 extends over 15 amino acids. With 6 bases removed from V and 3 bases from J, the gap between germline ends came to 18 bases. CDR3 loop: CASSLRHGLIYEQYF. The CDR3 DNA sequence: TGTGCCAGCAGTCTCCGGCATGGACTTATCTACGAGCAGTACTTC.

This clone has ten or more counts. This chain joins TRBV30 and TRBJ1-2, with 7 bases lining up with TRBD1. V shed 5 bases, J shed 3 bases, and the junction held 9 bases outside the gene matches. Germline loops: CDR1 GTSNPN, CDR2 SVGIG (reference sequence). The CDR3 totals 14 residues. CDR3 region: CAWAKTGPYYGYTF. The CDR3 nucleotides read TGTGCCTGGGCAAAGACAGGGCCCTACTATGGCTACACCTTC.

This clone has ten or more counts. This chain connects TRBV24-1 to TRBJ1-5; 10 positions match TRBD1. CDR1 and CDR2 (germline): KGHDR, SFDVKD. The V and J ends lost 4 bases and 5 bases, in that order; junction bases with no gene match: 4. The CDR3 loop spans 15 amino acids. This CDR3 reads CATSDPGTGDQPQHF. The CDR3 nucleotides are TGTGCCACCAGTGACCCGGGGACAGGGGATCAGCCCCAGCATTTT.

This clone was detected many times. The V and J genes are TRBV7-9 and TRBJ2-1; 7 bases match TRBD1. The V segment lost 3 bases and the J segment 3 bases; nucleotides outside the gene matches: 5. Germline V CDR1 and CDR2: SEHNR, FQNEAQ (reference sequence). CDR3 length: 15 residues. The CDR3 is CASSFSGTVYNEQFF. As DNA, the CDR3 is TGTGCCAGCAGCTTCTCCGGGACAGTCTACAATGAGCAGTTCTTC.

In this sample, this clone turned up many times. The chain has TRBV19 and TRBJ1-6; D gene ambiguous. This CDR3 is 13 amino acids long. The germline V gene has CDR1 LNHDA and CDR2 SQIVND (reference sequence). V was pared by 9 bases and J by 9 bases, with 15 bases between. In DNA, the CDR3 is TGTGCCAGCCAGGACTCCGAGGGTTCACCCCTCCACTTT. Translated, it gives CASQDSEGSPLHF.

This rearrangement joins TRBV20-1 to TRBJ2-3; 7 nucleotides agree with TRBD2. V trimming: 6 bases; J trimming: 5 bases; junction bases outside the gene matches: 11. This CDR3 region has 14 residues. Germline CDR1 is DFQATT and CDR2 is SNEGSKA (reference sequence). CDR3 in amino acids: CSAPLAVGLDTQYF. The DNA for the CDR3 is TGCAGTGCCCCCCTAGCGGTAGGATTAGATACGCAGTATTTT.

The J gene is TRBJ1-1, the V gene TRBV12-3 or TRBV12-4; no clear D. The CDR3 has 13 amino acids. The V end lost 5 bases, the J end lost 5 bases, and 12 bases lay between the germline ends. DNA of the CDR3: TGTGCCAGCAGTCGGGGAGGCGTTACTGAAGCTTTCTTT. Translation: CASSRGGVTEAFF.

This clone is labeled medium-sized (0.01 to 0.1%). The chain carries TRBV27 and TRBJ2-5, with D perhaps matching TRBD2 (6 bases). The CDR3 is 15 amino acids. Trimming shortened V by 6 bases and J by 0 bases, and 14 bases separated the two germline ends. Germline V gene data show CDR1 as MNHEY and CDR2 as SMNVEV (reference sequence). The CDR3 nucleotides are TGTGCCAGCAGCCGAACCGGGACTTACCAAGAGACCCAGTACTTC. Translation gives CASSRTGTYQETQYF.

This clone was recorded many times. CDR3 bases: TGTGCCAGCTCAGCAGATTCGGGGGCGGACGGGGAGCTGTTTTTT. It codes for CASSADSGADGELFF. The chain combines TRBV18 with TRBJ2-2, with D tentatively TRBD1 or TRBD2 (6 bases each). The CDR3 runs 15 residues. Trimming pared 5 bases from V and 7 bases from J, leaving 17 bases between. Per the germline V gene, CDR1 is KGHSH and CDR2 is LQKENI.

This clone was detected a few times. V usage is TRBV6-1 and J usage is TRBJ1-6; a possible D gene is TRBD1 (6 bases). The CDR3 has 14 amino acids. CDR1 MNHNS and CDR2 SASEGT come from the germline V gene. Trimming removed 8 bases from V and 2 bases from J, with 10 bases in between. CDR3 amino acids: CASSWDTYNSPLHF. In nucleotides, the CDR3 is TGTGCCAGCTCTTGGGACACCTATAATTCACCCCTCCACTTT.

As for this clone: A much more abundant neighbour one base away suggests this may be a read error. The genes are TRBV5-1 and TRBJ2-5; D not certain. Germline lookup yields CDR1 SGHRS and CDR2 YFSETQ. The CDR3 totals 12 residues. V dropped 5 bases and J dropped 1 base, with 6 bases sitting between them. The CDR3 region is CASRFVQETQYF. DNA for the CDR3: TGCGCCAGCAGGTTTGTCCAAGAGACCCAGTACTTC.

Remarks on this clone: Being one base from a much bigger clone, this may be a read error. The chain employs TRBV5-6 and TRBJ1-2; no reliable D call. This CDR3 has 11 residues. Per the germline V gene, CDR1 is SGHDT and CDR2 is YYEEEE. Trimming cost V 6 bases and J 7 bases, with 10 bases left between them. In nucleotides, the CDR3 is TGTGCCAGCACCAACGAGGGTGGCTACACCTTC. Its translation: CASTNEGGYTF.

The chain couples TRBV5-1 to TRBJ2-7; unclear D gene. CDR1 and CDR2 from the germline V gene are SGHRS and YFSETQ. The V and J ends lost 4 bases and 2 bases respectively, with 19 bases between them. The CDR3 extends over 16 amino acids. This chain's CDR3 is CASSASLSVSTYEQYF. In DNA, the CDR3 is TGCGCCAGCAGCGCCTCACTATCGGTATCAACCTACGAGCAGTACTTC.